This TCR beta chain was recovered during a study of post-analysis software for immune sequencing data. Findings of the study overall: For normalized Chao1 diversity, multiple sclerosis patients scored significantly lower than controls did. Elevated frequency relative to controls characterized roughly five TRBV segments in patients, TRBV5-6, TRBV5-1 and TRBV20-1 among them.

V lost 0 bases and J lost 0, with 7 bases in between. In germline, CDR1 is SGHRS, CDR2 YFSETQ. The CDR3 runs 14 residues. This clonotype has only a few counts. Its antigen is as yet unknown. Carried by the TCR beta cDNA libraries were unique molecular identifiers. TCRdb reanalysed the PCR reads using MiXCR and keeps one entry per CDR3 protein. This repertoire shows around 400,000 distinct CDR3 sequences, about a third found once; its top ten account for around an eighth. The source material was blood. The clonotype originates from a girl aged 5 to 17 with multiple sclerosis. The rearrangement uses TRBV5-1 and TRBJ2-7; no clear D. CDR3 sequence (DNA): TGCGCCAGCAGCTTGGATGGGAACTCCTACGAGCAGTACTTC. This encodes CASSLDGNSYEQYF.